A single sample gave rise to the 3 T cell receptor beta chains below, sequenced in a study of neurological immune-mediated disorders. TCRdb independently ran MiXCR on the 5' RACE reads; one entry per CDR3 protein. This table holds around 79,000 distinct CDR3 sequences, roughly 13% found once. Source material: PBMCs. The receptors were sampled from a woman between 50 and 59 years old in good health.

This clonotype showed up many times. The J gene is TRBJ2-1, the V gene TRBV7-3, with D perhaps matching TRBD1 or TRBD2 (5 bases each). The CDR3 has 16 amino acids. Per germline, CDR1 SGHTA and CDR2 FQGTGA. The V gene lost 5 bases and the J gene lost 3 bases, with 17 bases spanning the gap. CDR3 sequence: CASSPSPGTGYNEQFF. The CDR3 DNA sequence: TGTGCCAGCAGCCCATCCCCCGGGACCGGCTACAATGAGCAGTTCTTC.

This clonotype was seen many times. This chain uses TRBV10-3 with TRBJ2-1; the match to TRBD2 covers 10 bases. This CDR3 comprises 16 residues. Trimming removed 6 bases from V and 6 bases from J; junction bases left unmatched: 11. The V gene's germline CDR1 is ENHRY and CDR2 SYGVKD. CDR3: CAIRLWSSGGPNEQFF. The CDR3, as DNA: TGTGCCATCAGACTATGGTCTAGCGGGGGCCCCAATGAGCAGTTCTTC.

V gene TRBV11-1 combines with J gene TRBJ1-1; D not certain. The CDR3 length is 14 residues. CDR1 and CDR2 from the germline V gene are SGHAT and FQDESV (reference sequence). Trimming pared 3 bases from V and 0 bases from J, leaving 8 bases between. The CDR3 DNA follows: TGTGCCAGCAGCTTTCAAGCCATGAACACTGAAGCTTTCTTT. It is translated as CASSFQAMNTEAFF.